The source of this T cell receptor (beta chain) is a study of CD8 T cells in ankylosing spondylitis. The table lists this clonotype with a few counts. Its antigen is not known. This CDR3 has 14 residues. Germline V gene lookup returns CDR1 MNHNS and CDR2 SASEGT. V lost 8 bases to trimming and J lost 1 base; unmatched junction nucleotides: 6. TCRdb redid the calling of the 5' RACE reads with MiXCR, one entry per CDR3 protein. The sample includes around 440,000 distinct CDR3 sequences, roughly a sixth of them seen just once. Findings and caveats of the study: Ankylosing spondylitis blood appeared to carry a characteristic TCR beta motif of roughly eight highly homologous variants.

The receptor comes from a male donor with ankylosing spondylitis. This rearrangement joins TRBV6-1 to TRBJ2-7, with 9 bases aligning to TRBD1. The sequenced material came from blood, either unsorted or a sorted T cell fraction (not recorded which). As DNA, the CDR3 is TGTGCCAGCGAAGACAGGGGGAAATCCTACGAGCAGTACTTC. Protein: CASEDRGKSYEQYF.